The present T cell receptor beta chain was sequenced within a study of blood T cell repertoires in COVID-19. For the study at large: Donors in the United States, Italy and Spain gave samples during acute or convalescent COVID-19. PBMCs, B-cell-depleted T cells, or T cells provided the cDNA or gDNA that made up the material.

Germline CDR1 and CDR2: MNHEY and SVGAGI. V lost 4 bases, J lost 4 bases, and 16 bases lay in between. CDR3 size: 15 residues. Original analysis: Amplification with reference gene primers provided the estimates of nucleated cell counts. Repertoires were generated with immunoSEQ multiplex PCR, while TCRdb's copy carries only in-frame clones and drops some. That table is the source of V, J and clone size, and D and trimming were worked out from the DNA. Here the sample spans roughly 360,000 clones, 81% being singletons. The source material was peripheral blood. The receptor comes from a human donor with acute or convalescent COVID-19. The donor label of this sample is uncertain. J is TRBJ1-1 and V is TRBV6-5; tentatively, D is TRBD1 (6 bases). The CDR3 spells CASSLTRGRVTEAFF. The DNA for the CDR3 is TGTGCCAGCAGTTTAACCAGGGGTAGGGTCACTGAAGCTTTCTTT.